The next 2 T cell receptor beta chains were all read from a single sample in a study of cytotoxic CD8 clonotypes in ibrutinib-treated CLL. Data came from immunoSEQ multiplex PCR; TCRdb stores just in-frame clones and leaves some out. This table holds fewer than 50,000 clones, over 60% found once. The sample was PBMCs, taken after 12 months of ibrutinib treatment. These receptors all come from a human donor with chronic lymphocytic leukemia.

This clone has a handful of counts. V is TRBV29-1 and J is TRBJ1-2, with 9 bases matching TRBD1. CDR1 is SQVTM, CDR2 ANQGSEA, per germline. The CDR3 runs 11 residues. The J segment lost 8 bases and the V segment lost 6 bases, leaving 4 bases of the junction unmatched. For the CDR3, the DNA is TGCAGCGTGTACAGGGGGCAAGGCTACACCTTC. It encodes CSVYRGQGYTF.

This chain connects TRBV7-9 to TRBJ2-3, with a possible D match to TRBD2 (7 bases). CDR3 length equals 17 residues. The ends were cut back, 5 bases at V and 0 bases at J, with 18 bases in the middle. Germline V gene data show CDR1 as SEHNR and CDR2 as FQNEAQ (reference sequence). CDR3 region: CASSPGGGRASTDTQYF. The CDR3 DNA is TGTGCCAGCAGCCCGGGGGGCGGGAGAGCTAGCACAGATACGCAGTATTTT.